This T cell receptor (beta chain) derives from a study of T cell changes during pregnancy in multiple sclerosis (dated by TCRdb to about 2019). Some background on the complete study: Changes in the T cell repertoire over the course of pregnancy were examined in this study in women with multiple sclerosis.

About this clone itself: No antigen is known for it. There are no base qualities to consult, and no much larger clone falls within one base.

Preparation of the library involved the immunoSEQ multiplex PCR assay. TCRdb took over this immuneACCESS table, retaining in-frame rearrangements with V and J assigned. Such tables are incomplete; in checked studies, under half of the missing clones stem from an unresolved V gene, and the remainder is unexplained. Here the sample has around 70,000 clones; about 90% occur a single time. The leading ten clones occupy 0.86% of the sample. CDR1 and CDR2 are read off the germline V gene as SGDLS and YYNGEE. The CDR3 runs 16 residues from the cysteine to the phenylalanine. The only DNA kept is the CDR3, 48 bases in frame from the first base. Trimming leaves V shorter by 3 bases and J shorter by 5 bases, with the junction holding 13 bases beyond the gene matches.

The sequence links TRBV9 to TRBJ2-7; 8 nucleotides in the junction match TRBD1. The source was peripheral blood, collected in the second trimester of pregnancy. The receptor comes from a female donor with multiple sclerosis, enrolled in a pregnancy study. The base sequence is TGTGCCAGCAGCGCGCAGGGGGCGCCCCCTTTGGACGAGCAGTACTTC. Protein translation: CASSAQGAPPLDEQYF.